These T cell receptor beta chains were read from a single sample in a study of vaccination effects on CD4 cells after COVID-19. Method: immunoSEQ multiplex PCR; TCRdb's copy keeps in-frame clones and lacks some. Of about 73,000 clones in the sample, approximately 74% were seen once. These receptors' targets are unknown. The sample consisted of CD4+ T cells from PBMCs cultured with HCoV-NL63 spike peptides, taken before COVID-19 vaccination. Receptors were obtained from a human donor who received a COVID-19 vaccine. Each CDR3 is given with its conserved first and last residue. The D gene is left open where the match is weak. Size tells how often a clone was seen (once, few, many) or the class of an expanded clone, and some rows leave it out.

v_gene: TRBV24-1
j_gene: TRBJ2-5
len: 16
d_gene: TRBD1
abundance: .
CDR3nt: TGTGCCACCAGTGATTACGGGACAGGGCCACAAGAGACCCAGTACTTC
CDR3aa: CATSDYGTGPQETQYF

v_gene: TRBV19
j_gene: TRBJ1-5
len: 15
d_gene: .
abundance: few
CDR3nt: TGTGCCAGTAGTACGATCACTATGGGGCATCAGCCCCAGCATTTT
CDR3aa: CASSTITMGHQPQHF

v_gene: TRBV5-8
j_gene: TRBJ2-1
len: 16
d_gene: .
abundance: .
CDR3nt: TGTGCCAGCCCCTCAACGGGGCAGCCCAAAAACAATGAGCAGTTCTTC
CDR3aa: CASPSTGQPKNNEQFF

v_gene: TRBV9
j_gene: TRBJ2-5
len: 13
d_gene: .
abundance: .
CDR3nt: TGTGCCAGCAGCGCAGCAGGGGCAGGGACCCAGTACTTC
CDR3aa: CASSAAGAGTQYF

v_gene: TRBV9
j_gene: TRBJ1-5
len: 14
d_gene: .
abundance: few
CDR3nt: TGTGCCAGCAGCCGGGGCCCGGGGGGCCAGCCCCAGCATTTT
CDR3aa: CASSRGPGGQPQHF

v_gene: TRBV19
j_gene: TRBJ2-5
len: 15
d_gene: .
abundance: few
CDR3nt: TGTGCCAGTAGTATAGGCCAGGGGGAGGTGGAGACCCAGTACTTC
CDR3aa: CASSIGQGEVETQYF

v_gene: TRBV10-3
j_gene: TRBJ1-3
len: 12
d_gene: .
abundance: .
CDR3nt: TGTGCCACAGGGCAAGCGGGAAACACCATATATTTT
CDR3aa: CATGQAGNTIYF

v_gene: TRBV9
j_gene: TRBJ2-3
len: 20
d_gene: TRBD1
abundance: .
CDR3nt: TGTGCCAGCAGCGTTCAAACCCGGACAGGGAGCTTCACTAGCACAGATACGCAGTATTTT
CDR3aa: CASSVQTRTGSFTSTDTQYF

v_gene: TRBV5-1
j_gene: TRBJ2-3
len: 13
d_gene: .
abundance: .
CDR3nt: TGCGCCAGCGGATATACAGCGACAGATACGCAGTATTTT
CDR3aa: CASGYTATDTQYF

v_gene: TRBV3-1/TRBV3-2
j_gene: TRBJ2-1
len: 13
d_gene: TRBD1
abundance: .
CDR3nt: TGTGCCAGCGGGCGACAGGGCTACAATGAGCAGTTCTTC
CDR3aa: CASGRQGYNEQFF

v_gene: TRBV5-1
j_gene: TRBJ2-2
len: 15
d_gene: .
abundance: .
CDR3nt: TGCGCCAGCAGCTTCGAAACAGGGTGGGGCGGGGAGCTGTTTTTT
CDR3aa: CASSFETGWGGELFF

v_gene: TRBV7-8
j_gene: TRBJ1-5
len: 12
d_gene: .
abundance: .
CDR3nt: TGTGCCAGCAGCCCCAGAGATCAGCCCCAGCATTTT
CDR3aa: CASSPRDQPQHF

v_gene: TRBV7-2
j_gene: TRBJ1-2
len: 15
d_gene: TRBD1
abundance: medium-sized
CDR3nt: TGTGCCAGCAGCGGAGGGACAGGGGTACACTATGGCTACACCTTC
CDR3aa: CASSGGTGVHYGYTF

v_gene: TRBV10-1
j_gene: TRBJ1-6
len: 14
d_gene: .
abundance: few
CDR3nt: TGCGCCAGCAGTGAAGGCAGGGGCAATTCACCCCTCCACTTT
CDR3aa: CASSEGRGNSPLHF

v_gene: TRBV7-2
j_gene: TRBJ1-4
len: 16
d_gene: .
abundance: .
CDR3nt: TGTGCCAGCAGCTTTTCGGGGTCTGGGACTAATGAAAAACTGTTTTTT
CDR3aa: CASSFSGSGTNEKLFF

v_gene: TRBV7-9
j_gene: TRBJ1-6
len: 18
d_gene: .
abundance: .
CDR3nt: TGTGCCAGCAGCGCGAGCCGACAGCCCTTCGGGTATAATTCACCCCTCCACTTT
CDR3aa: CASSASRQPFGYNSPLHF

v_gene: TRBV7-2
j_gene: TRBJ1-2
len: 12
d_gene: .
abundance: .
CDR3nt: TGTGCCAGCAGCCCGGACAGCTATGGCTACACCTTC
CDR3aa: CASSPDSYGYTF

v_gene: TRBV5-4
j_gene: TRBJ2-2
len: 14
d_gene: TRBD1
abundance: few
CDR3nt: TGTGCCAGCAGCCGGGGACAGGAGATCGGGGAGCTGTTTTTT
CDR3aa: CASSRGQEIGELFF

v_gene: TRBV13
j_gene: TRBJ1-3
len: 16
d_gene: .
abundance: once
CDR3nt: TGTGCCAGCAGCCTCCCGGCCGGTCACTCTGGAAACACCATATATTTT
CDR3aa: CASSLPAGHSGNTIYF

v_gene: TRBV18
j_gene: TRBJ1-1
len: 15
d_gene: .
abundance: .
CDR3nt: TGTGCCAGCTCACCACGGGGCAGAGACTACACTGAAGCTTTCTTT
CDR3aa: CASSPRGRDYTEAFF

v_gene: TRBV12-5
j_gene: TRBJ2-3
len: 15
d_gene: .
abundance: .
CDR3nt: TGTGCTAGTGTATTGGAGGCCCCCACCACAGATACGCAGTATTTT
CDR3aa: CASVLEAPTTDTQYF

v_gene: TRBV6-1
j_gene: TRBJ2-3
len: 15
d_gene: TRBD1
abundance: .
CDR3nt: TGTGCCAGCAGTGACCCTAGACAGGGGGCGAATACGCAGTATTTT
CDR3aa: CASSDPRQGANTQYF

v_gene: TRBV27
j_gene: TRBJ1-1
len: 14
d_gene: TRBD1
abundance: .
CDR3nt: TGTGCCAGCCTTTCCCGACAGGGGAGCACTGAAGCTTTCTTT
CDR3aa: CASLSRQGSTEAFF

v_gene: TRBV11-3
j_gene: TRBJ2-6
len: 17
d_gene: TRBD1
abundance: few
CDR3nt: TGTGCCAGCAGCCCCGGGACAGGGGGCTCTGGGGCCAACGTCCTGACTTTC
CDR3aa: CASSPGTGGSGANVLTF

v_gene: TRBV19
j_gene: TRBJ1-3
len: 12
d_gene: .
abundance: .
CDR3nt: TGTGCCAGTAGTGAAAGGAGACACACCATATATTTT
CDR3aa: CASSERRHTIYF

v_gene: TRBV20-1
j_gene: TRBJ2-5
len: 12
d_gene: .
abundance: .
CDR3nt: TGCAGTGCTAGTGTGGGTCGGGAGACCCAGTACTTC
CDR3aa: CSASVGRETQYF

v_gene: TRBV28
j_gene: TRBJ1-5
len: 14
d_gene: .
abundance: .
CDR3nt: TGTGCCAGCAGTTTATTCTCGGGGAATCAGCCCCAGCATTTT
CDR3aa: CASSLFSGNQPQHF

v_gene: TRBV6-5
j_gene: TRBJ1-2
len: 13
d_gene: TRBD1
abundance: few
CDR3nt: TGTGCCAGCAGTTATAGGGGGCCCCGGCCCTACACCTTC
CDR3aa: CASSYRGPRPYTF

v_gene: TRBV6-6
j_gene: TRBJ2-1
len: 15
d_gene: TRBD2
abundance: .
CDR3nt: TGTGCCAGCGCGGTGGCGGGGGGTACCTACAATGAGCAGTTCTTC
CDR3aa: CASAVAGGTYNEQFF

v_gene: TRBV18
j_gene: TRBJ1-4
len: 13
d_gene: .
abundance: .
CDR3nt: TGTGCCAGCTCACCAGGCCTTAATGAAAAACTGTTTTTT
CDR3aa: CASSPGLNEKLFF

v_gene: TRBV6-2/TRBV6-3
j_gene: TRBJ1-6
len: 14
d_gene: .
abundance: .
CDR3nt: TGTGCCAGCAGCTCCGGGACACTAAATTCACCCCTCCACTTT
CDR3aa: CASSSGTLNSPLHF

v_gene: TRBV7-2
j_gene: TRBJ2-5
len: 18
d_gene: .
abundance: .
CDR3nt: TGTGCCAGCAGCTCCTACCCCCGGGAAGCCCAGACTCCCGAGACCCAGTACTTC
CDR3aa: CASSSYPREAQTPETQYF

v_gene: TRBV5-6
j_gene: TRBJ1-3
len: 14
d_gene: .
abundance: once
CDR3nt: TGTGCCAGCATCCTAAGGGGGACTGGAAACACCATATATTTT
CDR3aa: CASILRGTGNTIYF

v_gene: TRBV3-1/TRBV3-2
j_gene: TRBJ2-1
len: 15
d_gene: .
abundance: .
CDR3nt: TGTGCCAGCAGCCAAGAAAGTTCCCCCTACAATGAGCAGTTCTTC
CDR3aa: CASSQESSPYNEQFF

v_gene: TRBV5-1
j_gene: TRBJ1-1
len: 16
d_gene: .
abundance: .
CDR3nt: TGCGCCAGCAGCTTGAGTGTTCGGGAATATGACACTGAAGCTTTCTTT
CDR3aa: CASSLSVREYDTEAFF

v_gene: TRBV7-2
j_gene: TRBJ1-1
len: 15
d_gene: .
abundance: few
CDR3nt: TGTGCCAGCAGCCCCCCGGGAGGGGGGAGCACTGAAGCTTTCTTT
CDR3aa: CASSPPGGGSTEAFF

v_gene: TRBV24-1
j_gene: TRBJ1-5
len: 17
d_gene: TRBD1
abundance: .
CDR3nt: TGTGCCACCAGGGCGACAGGGGACCCCCTTAGCAATCAGCCCCAGCATTTT
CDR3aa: CATRATGDPLSNQPQHF

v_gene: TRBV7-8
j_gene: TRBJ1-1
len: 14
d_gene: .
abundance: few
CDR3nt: TGTGCCAGCAGCCCCCGGACAGTGAACACTGAAGCTTTCTTT
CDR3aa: CASSPRTVNTEAFF

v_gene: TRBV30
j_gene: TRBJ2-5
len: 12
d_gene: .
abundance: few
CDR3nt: TGTGCCTGGAGAGGGGGGAAGGAGACCCAGTACTTC
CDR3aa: CAWRGGKETQYF

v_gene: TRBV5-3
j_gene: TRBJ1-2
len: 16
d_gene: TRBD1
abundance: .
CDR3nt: TGTGCCAGAAGCTTGGCCTGGGACAGGGTTGGCTATGGCTACACCTTC
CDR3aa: CARSLAWDRVGYGYTF

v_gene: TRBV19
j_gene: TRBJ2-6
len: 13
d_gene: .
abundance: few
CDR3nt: TGTGCCAGTAGTATTGGGGGGGCCAACGTCCTGACTTTC
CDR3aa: CASSIGGANVLTF

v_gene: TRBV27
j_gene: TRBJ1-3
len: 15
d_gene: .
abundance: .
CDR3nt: TGTGCCAGCAGTTTGGCCGGGACCCCTGGAAACACCATATATTTT
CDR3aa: CASSLAGTPGNTIYF

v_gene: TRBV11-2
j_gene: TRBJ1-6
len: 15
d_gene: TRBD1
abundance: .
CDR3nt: TGTGCCAGCAGCCCGGGACAGACGGATAATTCACCCCTCCACTTT
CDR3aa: CASSPGQTDNSPLHF

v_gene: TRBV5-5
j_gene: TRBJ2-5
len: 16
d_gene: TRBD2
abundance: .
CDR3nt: TGTGCCAGCAGCCAAGAGGGAGGGAGTATCCAAGAGACCCAGTACTTC
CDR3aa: CASSQEGGSIQETQYF

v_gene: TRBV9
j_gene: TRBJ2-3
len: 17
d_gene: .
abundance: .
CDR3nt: TGTGCCAGCAGCCCCTGGTTGGGGGGGGGCCAGACAGATACGCAGTATTTT
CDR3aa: CASSPWLGGGQTDTQYF

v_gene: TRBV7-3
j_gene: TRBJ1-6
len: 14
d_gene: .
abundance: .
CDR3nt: TGTGCCAGCAGCTTAACAGGACTGAATTCACCCCTCCACTTT
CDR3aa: CASSLTGLNSPLHF